These 26 T cell receptor beta chains came from one sample sequenced in a study of T cell changes during pregnancy in multiple sclerosis. The assay was immunoSEQ multiplex PCR, and TCRdb's table has in-frame clones only and misses some. The data hold around 31,000 clones, with 90% observed a single time. The specimen was CD8+ T cells from peripheral blood mononuclear cells, collected in the second trimester of pregnancy. The receptors were gathered from a female donor with multiple sclerosis, enrolled in a pregnancy study.

V is TRBV4-1 and J is TRBJ2-5; TRBD2 agrees at 8 bases. CDR1 and CDR2 from the germline V gene are MGHRA and YSYEKL. V shed 2 bases, J shed 11 bases, and the junction held 10 bases outside the gene matches. The CDR3 contains 14 residues. The CDR3 DNA sequence: TGCGCCAGCAGCCAATTCTCCCCGGGACTAGAGCAGTACTTC. Its translation: CASSQFSPGLEQYF.

The chain links TRBV4-1 to TRBJ2-7; TRBD2 matches 10 bases. Germline-derived CDR1 and CDR2 are MGHRA and YSYEKL. With V trimmed by 3 bases and J by 0 bases, 5 bases remained unmatched. The CDR3 covers 16 residues. Written as DNA, the CDR3 is TGCGCCAGCAGCCAGAGAGCGGGAGGGAACTCCTACGAGCAGTACTTC. Its protein is CASSQRAGGNSYEQYF.

This sequence joins TRBV9 and TRBJ2-2; maybe TRBD2 (6 bases). This CDR3 region has 19 residues. CDR1 and CDR2 (germline): SGDLS, YYNGEE. Trimming took off 0 bases at V and 2 bases at J, with 20 bases between the two ends. CDR3 residues: CASSVVWGPGLLNTGELFF. Here the CDR3 DNA reads TGTGCCAGCAGCGTAGTTTGGGGACCGGGACTCTTAAACACCGGGGAGCTGTTTTTT.

In this sample, this clone turned up once. The genes are TRBV14 and TRBJ2-2, with 7 bases lining up with TRBD2. The CDR3 spans 15 residues. Germline trimming cut 2 bases from V and 5 bases from J; bases unmatched to any gene: 5. Germline CDR1 SGHDN, CDR2 FVKESK. This CDR3 reads CASSQFASGTGELFF. CDR3 nucleotides: TGTGCCAGCAGCCAATTCGCTAGCGGAACCGGGGAGCTGTTTTTT.

The chain links TRBV4-3 to TRBJ2-3; D uncertain. This CDR3 has 15 amino acids. In germline, CDR1 is LGHNA, CDR2 YSLEER. Between the trimmed V and J ends, which lost 4 bases and 2 bases, there was a span of 13 bases. The CDR3 nucleotides read TGCGCCAGCAGCCCAGTGCAATTTGACACAGATACGCAGTATTTT. It is translated as CASSPVQFDTDTQYF.

This rearrangement joins TRBV19 to TRBJ2-2; 10 bases map to TRBD1. This CDR3 region has 14 residues. V lost 3 bases, J lost 7 bases, and 2 bases stayed unmatched. In germline, CDR1 is LNHDA, CDR2 SQIVND (reference sequence). For the CDR3, the DNA is TGTGCCAGTAGTATCTGGGACAGGGGCGGGGAGCTGTTTTTT. The encoded protein is CASSIWDRGGELFF. Drawing the rest from reference TRBV19 and TRBJ2-2, the complete variable domain is DGGITQSPKYLFRKEGQNVTLSCEQNLNHDAMYWYRQDPGQGLRLIYYSQIVNDFQKGDIAEGYSVSREKKESFPLTVTSAQKNPTAFYLCASSIWDRGGELFFGEGSRLTVL.

The V and J genes are TRBV27 and TRBJ2-1; 12 positions agree with TRBD1. Germline trimming cut 5 bases from V and 7 bases from J; bases unmatched to any gene: 15. The length of the CDR3 is 18 residues. Germline CDR1 and CDR2: MNHEY and SMNVEV (reference sequence). The CDR3 protein is CASSPILLGQGAPNEQFF. The CDR3 nucleotides read TGTGCCAGCAGTCCGATATTACTGGGACAGGGGGCCCCAAATGAGCAGTTCTTC.

The chain has TRBV7-9 and TRBJ1-2; no definite D call. This CDR3 region has 14 residues. The germline V and J ends were trimmed by 5 bases and 2 bases, with 12 bases remaining between them. Germline CDR1 reads SEHNR; CDR2 reads FQNEAQ (reference sequence). CDR3 in DNA: TGTGCCAGCAGCGCCGTGGTGGGCAACTATGGCTACACCTTC. Translated: CASSAVVGNYGYTF. Full variable domain (remainder filled in from reference TRBV7-9 and TRBJ1-2): DTGVSQNPRHKITKRGQNVTFRCDPISEHNRLYWYRQTLGQGPEFLTYFQNEAQLEKSRLLSDRFSAERPKGSFSTLEIQRTEQGDSAMYLCASSAVVGNYGYTFGSGTRLTVV.

The gene calls are TRBV7-4 and TRBJ1-1, with D hard to call. Germline V gives CDR1 SGHVT, CDR2 SQSDAQ. This CDR3 region has 13 residues. The V gene lost 1 base and the J gene lost 4 bases, with 7 bases spanning the gap. CDR3 in amino acids: CASSLGASTEAFF. In DNA form, the CDR3 reads TGTGCCAGCAGCTTAGGGGCATCCACTGAAGCTTTCTTT.

This chain uses TRBV28 with TRBJ2-5; 10 bases agree with TRBD2. Trimming at V came to 7 bases and at J to 4 bases, leaving 18 bases not matched to a gene. This CDR3 contains 18 residues. Germline assignment: CDR1 MDHEN and CDR2 SYDVKM. The chain's CDR3 is CASTSRGASGSYGETQYF. Here the CDR3 DNA reads TGTGCCAGCACCTCGCGGGGAGCTAGCGGGAGTTACGGAGAGACCCAGTACTTC.

V is TRBV11-2 and J is TRBJ2-1; D unresolved. This CDR3 has 11 amino acids. The V gene lost 5 bases and the J gene lost 7 bases, with 6 bases spanning the gap. The germline V gene encodes CDR1 SGHAT and CDR2 FQNNGV. CDR3 loop: CASSPGNEQFF. The CDR3 coding sequence is TGTGCCAGCAGCCCCGGTAATGAGCAGTTCTTC.

The chain has TRBV7-9 and TRBJ2-7; D remains unclear. Germline CDR1 SEHNR, CDR2 FQNEAQ (reference sequence). The length of the CDR3 is 15 residues. V was trimmed by 2 bases and J by 1 base, leaving 12 bases between them. This CDR3 is CASSLKTPKSYEQYF. The CDR3 DNA sequence: TGTGCCAGCAGCTTAAAGACACCGAAATCCTACGAGCAGTACTTC.

The rearrangement uses TRBV7-8 and TRBJ2-7; D gene unclear. V was pared by 3 bases and J by 3 bases, with 6 bases between. Germline CDR1 reads SGHVS; CDR2 reads FQNEAQ. This CDR3 comprises 12 residues. DNA of the CDR3: TGTGCCAGCAGCTTTCCGGGCTACGAGCAGTACTTC. Translation gives CASSFPGYEQYF. Drawing the rest from reference TRBV7-8 and TRBJ2-7, the complete variable domain is GAGVSQSPRYKVAKRGQDVALRCDPISGHVSLFWYQQALGQGPEFLTYFQNEAQLDKSGLPSDRFFAERPEGSVSTLKIQRTQQEDSAVYLCASSFPGYEQYFGPGTRLTVT.

J is TRBJ2-1 and V is TRBV2, with D perhaps TRBD2 (6 bases). Germline assignment: CDR1 SNHLY and CDR2 FYNNEI. The CDR3 runs 15 residues. V dropped 2 bases and J dropped 9 bases, with 17 bases sitting between them. The CDR3 DNA reads as TGTGCCAGCAGTGAACTTGGCGGGGCTCCTGGTGAGCAGTTCTTC. Translating gives CASSELGGAPGEQFF.

In this sample, this clone turned up once. This chain links TRBV7-2 with TRBJ2-7, with D possibly matching TRBD1 (5 bases). Germline values: CDR1 SGHTA, CDR2 FQGNSA. V lost 1 base to trimming and J lost 2 bases, with 6 bases between them. This CDR3 comprises 13 residues. The CDR3 spells CASSLGTTYEQYF. The CDR3 bases are TGTGCCAGCAGCTTAGGGACAACCTACGAGCAGTACTTC.

DNA of the CDR3: TGTGCCAGTAGTATCTCCGGGACGGGGGGAAATGAGCAGTTCTTC. This codes for CASSISGTGGNEQFF. This chain joins TRBV19 and TRBJ2-1, with 7 bases that match TRBD2. CDR1 and CDR2 from the germline V gene are LNHDA and SQIVND (reference sequence). The junction had 9 bases not matched to a gene; V was cut back by 3 bases and J by 7 bases. The CDR3 length is 15 residues.

The chain is built from TRBV12-5 and TRBJ1-1; 7 bases align to TRBD1. Germline lookup yields CDR1 LGHNT and CDR2 FRNRAP. CDR3 length: 12 residues. V trimming: 6 bases; J trimming: 11 bases; junction bases outside the gene matches: 9. As DNA, the CDR3 is TGTGCTAGTGGCCTGGTTAAGGGGGCCGCTTTCTTT. It yields the protein CASGLVKGAAFF.

The chain combines TRBV19 with TRBJ2-1, with D perhaps matching TRBD1 (6 bases). Between the trimmed V and J ends, which lost 3 bases and 9 bases, there was a span of 18 bases. Looked up from germline, CDR1 is LNHDA and CDR2 is SQIVND (reference sequence). The CDR3 contains 15 residues. The CDR3 region has the DNA TGTGCCAGTAGTATCAAGGGACCAGGGGTCTTTGAGCAGTTCTTC. Translation gives CASSIKGPGVFEQFF. Full variable domain (outside the CDR3, taken from reference TRBV19 and TRBJ2-1): DGGITQSPKYLFRKEGQNVTLSCEQNLNHDAMYWYRQDPGQGLRLIYYSQIVNDFQKGDIAEGYSVSREKKESFPLTVTSAQKNPTAFYLCASSIKGPGVFEQFFGPGTRLTVL.

The chain links TRBV9 to TRBJ2-1; D is undetermined. The germline CDR1 and CDR2 sequences are SGDLS and YYNGEE. Trimming stripped 0 bases from V and 4 bases from J, with 14 bases between. The CDR3 has 16 amino acids. CDR3 nucleotide sequence: TGTGCCAGCAGCGTAGGTAGCAGCGCGGAGTACAATGAGCAGTTCTTC. Residues: CASSVGSSAEYNEQFF.

The chain couples TRBV25-1 to TRBJ2-2, with 8 positions matching TRBD1. Per germline, CDR1 MGHDK and CDR2 SYGVNS. The CDR3 sequence is 15 residues long. V lost 6 bases to trimming and J lost 1 base; unmatched junction nucleotides: 4. The CDR3 DNA is TGTGCCAGCAGGGATACAGGGGGGAACACCGGGGAGCTGTTTTTT. Amino acids: CASRDTGGNTGELFF.

The chain joins TRBV7-3 to TRBJ1-3; D gene ambiguous. There are 15 residues in the CDR3. Trimming stripped 2 bases from V and 0 bases from J, with 8 bases between. The germline CDR1 and CDR2 sequences are SGHTA and FQGTGA. The CDR3 loop reads CASSLEASSGNTIYF. CDR3 coding DNA: TGTGCCAGCAGCTTAGAAGCAAGCTCTGGAAACACCATATATTTT. The entire variable domain, with the rest obtained from reference TRBV7-3 and TRBJ1-3, is as follows: GAGVSQTPSNKVTEKGKYVELRCDPISGHTALYWYRQSLGQGPEFLIYFQGTGAADDSGLPNDRFFAVRPEGSVSTLKIQRTERGDSAVYLCASSLEASSGNTIYFGEGSWLTVV.

This clone was observed a few times. The rearrangement joins TRBV7-2 to TRBJ2-3; weak D call: TRBD2 (5 bases). CDR1 is SGHTA, CDR2 FQGNSA, per germline. This CDR3 spans 14 amino acids. The ends were cut back, 1 base at V and 6 bases at J, with 11 bases in the middle. CDR3 sequence reads: CASSLVGVGDTQYF. CDR3 DNA: TGTGCCAGCAGCTTAGTCGGGGTTGGGGATACGCAGTATTTT.

The J gene is TRBJ2-1, the V gene TRBV5-4; unclear D gene. V lost 2 bases and J 9 bases, leaving 12 bases between the germline ends. Germline V gene data show CDR1 as SGHNT and CDR2 as YYREEE (reference sequence). The CDR3 is 13 residues long. This chain's CDR3 is CASSFEPTAEQFF. DNA of the CDR3: TGTGCCAGCAGCTTCGAACCCACAGCTGAGCAGTTCTTC.

V is TRBV28 and J is TRBJ2-7; 10 bases fit TRBD2. The germline CDR1 and CDR2 sequences are MDHEN and SYDVKM. Losses at the gene ends were 2 bases for V and 6 bases for J; bases not matched to a gene: 7. CDR3 length: 15 amino acids. The CDR3 spells CASSLGVTSGIEQYF. CDR3 bases: TGTGCCAGCAGTTTAGGGGTAACTAGCGGGATCGAGCAGTACTTC.

The V gene is TRBV27, the J gene TRBJ2-2; the D gene is possibly TRBD1 (6 bases). CDR1 is MNHEY and CDR2 is SMNVEV in the germline V gene (reference sequence). CDR3 size: 15 residues. V gave up 7 bases and J gave up 1 base, with 13 bases separating them. The CDR3 DNA is TGTGCCAGCACTTCAGGGGACCTGAACACCGGGGAGCTGTTTTTT. This encodes CASTSGDLNTGELFF.

The chain employs TRBV9 and TRBJ1-5, with 8 bases fitting TRBD1. This CDR3 spans 15 amino acids. The germline V gene encodes CDR1 SGDLS and CDR2 YYNGEE. The J segment lost 6 bases and the V segment lost 3 bases, leaving 8 bases of the junction unmatched. The CDR3 nucleotides read TGTGCCAGCAGCGATGGGACAGGAAAGGGTCAGCCCCAGCATTTT. This gives the protein CASSDGTGKGQPQHF.